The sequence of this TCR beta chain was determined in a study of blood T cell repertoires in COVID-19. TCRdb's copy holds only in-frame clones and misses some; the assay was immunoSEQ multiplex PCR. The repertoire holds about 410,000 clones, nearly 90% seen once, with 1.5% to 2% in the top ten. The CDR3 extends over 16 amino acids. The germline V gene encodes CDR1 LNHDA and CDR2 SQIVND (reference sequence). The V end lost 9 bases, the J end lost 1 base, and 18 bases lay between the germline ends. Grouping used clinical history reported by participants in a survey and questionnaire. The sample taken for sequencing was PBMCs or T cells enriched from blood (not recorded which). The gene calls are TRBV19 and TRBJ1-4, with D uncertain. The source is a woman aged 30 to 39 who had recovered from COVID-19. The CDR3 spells CASTRGNGQTNEKLFF. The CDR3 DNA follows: TGTGCCAGCACCCGGGGTAATGGGCAAACTAATGAAAAACTGTTTTTT. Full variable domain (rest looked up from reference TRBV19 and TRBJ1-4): DGGITQSPKYLFRKEGQNVTLSCEQNLNHDAMYWYRQDPGQGLRLIYYSQIVNDFQKGDIAEGYSVSREKKESFPLTVTSAQKNPTAFYLCASTRGNGQTNEKLFFGSGTQLSVL.